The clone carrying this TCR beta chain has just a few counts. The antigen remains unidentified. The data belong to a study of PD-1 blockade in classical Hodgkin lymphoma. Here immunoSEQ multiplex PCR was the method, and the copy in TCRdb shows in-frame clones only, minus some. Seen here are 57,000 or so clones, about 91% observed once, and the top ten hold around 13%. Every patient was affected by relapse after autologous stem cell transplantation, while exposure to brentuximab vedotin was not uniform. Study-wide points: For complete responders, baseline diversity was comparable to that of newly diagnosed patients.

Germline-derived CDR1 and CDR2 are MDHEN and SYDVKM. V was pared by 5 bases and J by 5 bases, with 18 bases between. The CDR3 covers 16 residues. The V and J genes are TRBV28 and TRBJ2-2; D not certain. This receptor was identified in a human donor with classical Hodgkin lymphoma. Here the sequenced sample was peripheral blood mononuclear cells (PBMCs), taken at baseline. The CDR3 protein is CASSQVLLILTGELFF. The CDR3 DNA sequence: TGTGCCAGCAGTCAAGTCCTACTTATTTTAACCGGGGAGCTGTTTTTT.